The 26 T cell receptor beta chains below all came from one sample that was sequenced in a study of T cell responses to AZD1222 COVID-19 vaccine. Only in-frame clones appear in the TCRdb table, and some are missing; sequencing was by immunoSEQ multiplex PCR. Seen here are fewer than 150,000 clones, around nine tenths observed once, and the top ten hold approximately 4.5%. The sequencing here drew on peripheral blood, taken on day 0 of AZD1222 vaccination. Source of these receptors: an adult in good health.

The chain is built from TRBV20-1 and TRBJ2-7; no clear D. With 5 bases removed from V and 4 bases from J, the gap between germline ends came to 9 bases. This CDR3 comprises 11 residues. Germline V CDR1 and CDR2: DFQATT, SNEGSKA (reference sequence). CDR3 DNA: TGCAGTGCTCGGAAGGGTTACGAGCAGTACTTC. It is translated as CSARKGYEQYF.

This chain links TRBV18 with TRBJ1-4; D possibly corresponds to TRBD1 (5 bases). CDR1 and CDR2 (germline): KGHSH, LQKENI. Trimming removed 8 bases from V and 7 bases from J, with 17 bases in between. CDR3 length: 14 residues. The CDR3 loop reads CASQRGREGEKLFF. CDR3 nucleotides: TGTGCCAGCCAGAGGGGAAGGGAAGGTGAAAAACTGTTTTTT.

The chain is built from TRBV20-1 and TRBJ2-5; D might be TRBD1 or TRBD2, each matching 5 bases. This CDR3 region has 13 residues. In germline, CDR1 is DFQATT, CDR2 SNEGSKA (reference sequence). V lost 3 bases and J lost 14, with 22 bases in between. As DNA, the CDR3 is TGCAGTGCTAGTGGGGACGATACTAGTCGACTTTACTTC. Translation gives CSASGDDTSRLYF.

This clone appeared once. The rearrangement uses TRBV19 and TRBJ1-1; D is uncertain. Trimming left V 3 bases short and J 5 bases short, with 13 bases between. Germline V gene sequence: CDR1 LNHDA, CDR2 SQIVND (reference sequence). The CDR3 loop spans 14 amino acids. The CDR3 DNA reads TGTGCCAGTAGTATGTTCCAGATTGGTACTGAAGCTTTCTTT. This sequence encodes CASSMFQIGTEAFF.

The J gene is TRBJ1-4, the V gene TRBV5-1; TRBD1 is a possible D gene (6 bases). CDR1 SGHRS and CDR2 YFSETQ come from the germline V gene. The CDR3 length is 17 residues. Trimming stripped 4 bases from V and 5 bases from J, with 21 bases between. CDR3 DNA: TGCGCCAGCAGCAGAGACCCACCGGGACAAATAAATGAAAAACTGTTTTTT. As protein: CASSRDPPGQINEKLFF.

This chain's CDR3 is CATSRDPGWRDEQFF. The CDR3 nucleotides are TGTGCCACCAGCAGAGATCCGGGATGGAGAGATGAGCAGTTCTTC. This chain uses TRBV15 with TRBJ2-1; a possible D gene is TRBD2 (5 bases). The CDR3 has 15 residues. In germline, CDR1 is LNHNV, CDR2 YYDKDF (reference sequence). The V gene lost 0 bases and the J gene lost 8 bases, with 14 bases spanning the gap.

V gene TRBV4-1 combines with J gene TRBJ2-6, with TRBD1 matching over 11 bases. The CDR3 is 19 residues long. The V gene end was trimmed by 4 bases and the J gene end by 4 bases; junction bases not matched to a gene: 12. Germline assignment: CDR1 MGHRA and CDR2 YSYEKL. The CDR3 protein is CASSLRDRGRVGGANVLTF. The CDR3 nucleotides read TGCGCCAGCAGCCTCAGGGACAGGGGGAGGGTTGGAGGGGCCAACGTCCTGACTTTC.

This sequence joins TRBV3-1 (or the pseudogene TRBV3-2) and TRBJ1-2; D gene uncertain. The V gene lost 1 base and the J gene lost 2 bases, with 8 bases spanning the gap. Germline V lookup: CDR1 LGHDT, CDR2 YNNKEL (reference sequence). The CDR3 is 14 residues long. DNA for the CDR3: TGTGCCAGCAGCCAAGGCAGGACGAACTATGGCTACACCTTC. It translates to CASSQGRTNYGYTF.

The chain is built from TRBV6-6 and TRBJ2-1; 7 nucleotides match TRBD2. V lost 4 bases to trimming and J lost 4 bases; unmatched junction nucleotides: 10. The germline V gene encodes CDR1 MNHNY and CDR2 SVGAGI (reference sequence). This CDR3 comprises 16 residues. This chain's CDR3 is CASSSPRAGSYNEQFF. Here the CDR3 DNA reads TGTGCCAGCAGTTCCCCGCGAGCGGGGAGTTACAATGAGCAGTTCTTC.

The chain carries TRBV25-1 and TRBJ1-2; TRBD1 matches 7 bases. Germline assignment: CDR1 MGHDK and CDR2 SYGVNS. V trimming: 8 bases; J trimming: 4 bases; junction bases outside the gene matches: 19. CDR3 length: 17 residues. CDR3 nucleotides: TGTGCCAGCGGCGTTTCGGGACAGTTAGATCCGCCCTATGGCTACACCTTC. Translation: CASGVSGQLDPPYGYTF.

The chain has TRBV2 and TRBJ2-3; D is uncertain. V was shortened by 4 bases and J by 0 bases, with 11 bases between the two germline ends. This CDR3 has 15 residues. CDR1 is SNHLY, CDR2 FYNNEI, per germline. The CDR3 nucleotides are TGTGCCAGCAGTGCTGAGAGGACCAGCACAGATACGCAGTATTTT. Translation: CASSAERTSTDTQYF. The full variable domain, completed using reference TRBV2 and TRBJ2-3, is EPEVTQTPSHQVTQMGQEVILRCVPISNHLYFYWYRQILGQKVEFLVSFYNNEISEKSEIFDDQFSVERPDGSNFTLKIRSTKLEDSAMYFCASSAERTSTDTQYFGPGTRLTVL.

CDR3 amino acids: CASSALPGPKETQYF. The CDR3 DNA reads as TGTGCCAGCAGTGCCCTTCCCGGACCCAAAGAGACCCAGTACTTC. The chain carries TRBV28 and TRBJ2-5; D unresolved. Trimming took 5 bases from V and 3 from J, leaving 16 bases between them. Germline assignment: CDR1 MDHEN and CDR2 SYDVKM. The CDR3 is 15 amino acids.

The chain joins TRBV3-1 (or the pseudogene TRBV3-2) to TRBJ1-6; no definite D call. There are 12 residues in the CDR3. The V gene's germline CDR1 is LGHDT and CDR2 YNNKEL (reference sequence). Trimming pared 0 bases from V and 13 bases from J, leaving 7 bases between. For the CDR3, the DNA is TGTGCCAGCAGCCAAGAGTTTGCGCCCCTCCACTTT. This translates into CASSQEFAPLHF.

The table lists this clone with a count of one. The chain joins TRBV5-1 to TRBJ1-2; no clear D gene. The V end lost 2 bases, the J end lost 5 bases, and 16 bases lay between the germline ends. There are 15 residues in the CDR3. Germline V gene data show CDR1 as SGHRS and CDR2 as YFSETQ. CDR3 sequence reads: CASSLKTDLRYGYTF. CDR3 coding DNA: TGCGCCAGCAGCTTAAAGACTGATCTTCGTTATGGCTACACCTTC.

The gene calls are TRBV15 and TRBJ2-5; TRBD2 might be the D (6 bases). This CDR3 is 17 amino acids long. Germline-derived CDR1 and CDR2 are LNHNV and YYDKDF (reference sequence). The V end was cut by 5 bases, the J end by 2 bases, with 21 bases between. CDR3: CATSEKAWDFEQETQYF. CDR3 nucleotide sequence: TGTGCCACCAGCGAAAAAGCGTGGGACTTCGAGCAAGAGACCCAGTACTTC.

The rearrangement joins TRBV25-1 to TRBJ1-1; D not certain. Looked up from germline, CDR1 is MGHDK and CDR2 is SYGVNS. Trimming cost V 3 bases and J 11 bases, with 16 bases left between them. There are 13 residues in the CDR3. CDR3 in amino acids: CASSDQAQMRAFF. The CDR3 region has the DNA TGTGCCAGCAGTGACCAGGCGCAGATGCGGGCTTTCTTT.

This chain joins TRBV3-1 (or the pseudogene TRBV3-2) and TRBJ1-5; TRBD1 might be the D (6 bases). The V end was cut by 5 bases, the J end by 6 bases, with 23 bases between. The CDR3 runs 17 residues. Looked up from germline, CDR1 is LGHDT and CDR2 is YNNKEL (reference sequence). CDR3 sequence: CASSEGGLQGTGQPQHF. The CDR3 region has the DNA TGTGCCAGCAGCGAAGGGGGACTCCAAGGTACAGGTCAGCCCCAGCATTTT.

CDR3 region: CASSQSRNTEAFF. CDR3 nucleotide sequence: TGTGCCAGCAGCCAATCTCGGAACACTGAAGCTTTCTTT. The chain is built from TRBV3-1 (or the pseudogene TRBV3-2) and TRBJ1-1; the D is unclear. CDR1 and CDR2 from the germline V gene are LGHDT and YNNKEL (reference sequence). Trimming took off 2 bases at V and 1 base at J, with 5 bases between the two ends. The CDR3 is 13 amino acids.

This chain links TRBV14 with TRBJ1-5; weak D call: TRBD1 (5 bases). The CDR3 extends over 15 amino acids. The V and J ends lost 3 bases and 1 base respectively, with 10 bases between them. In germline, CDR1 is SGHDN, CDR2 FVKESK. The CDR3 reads CASSQGGSSNQPQHF. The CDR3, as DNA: TGTGCCAGCAGCCAGGGGGGATCCAGCAATCAGCCCCAGCATTTT.

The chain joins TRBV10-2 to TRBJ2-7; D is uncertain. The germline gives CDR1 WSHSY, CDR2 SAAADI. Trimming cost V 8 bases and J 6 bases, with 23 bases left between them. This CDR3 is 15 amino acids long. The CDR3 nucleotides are TGCGCCAGCGAATCCCCGGGCTCTTACAAAAGCGAGCAGTACTTC. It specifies CASESPGSYKSEQYF.

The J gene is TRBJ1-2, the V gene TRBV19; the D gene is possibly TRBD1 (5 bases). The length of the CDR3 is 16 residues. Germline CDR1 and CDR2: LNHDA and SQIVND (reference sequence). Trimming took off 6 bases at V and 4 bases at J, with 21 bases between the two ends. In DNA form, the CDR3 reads TGTGCCAGTAGGCTCTTCGGACAACTAACTTCCTATGGCTACACCTTC. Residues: CASRLFGQLTSYGYTF.

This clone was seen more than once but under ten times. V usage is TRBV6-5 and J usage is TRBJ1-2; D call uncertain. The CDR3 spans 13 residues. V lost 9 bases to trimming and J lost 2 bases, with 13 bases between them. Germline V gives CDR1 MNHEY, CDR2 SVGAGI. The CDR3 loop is CASTVAPNYGYTF. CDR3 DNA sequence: TGTGCCAGTACTGTGGCACCCAACTATGGCTACACCTTC.

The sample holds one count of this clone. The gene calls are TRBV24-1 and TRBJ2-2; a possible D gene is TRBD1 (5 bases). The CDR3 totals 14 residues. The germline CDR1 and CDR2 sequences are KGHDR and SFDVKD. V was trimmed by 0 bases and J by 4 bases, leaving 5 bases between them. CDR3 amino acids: CATSDLGATGELFF. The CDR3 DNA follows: TGTGCCACCAGTGATTTGGGGGCCACCGGGGAGCTGTTTTTT.

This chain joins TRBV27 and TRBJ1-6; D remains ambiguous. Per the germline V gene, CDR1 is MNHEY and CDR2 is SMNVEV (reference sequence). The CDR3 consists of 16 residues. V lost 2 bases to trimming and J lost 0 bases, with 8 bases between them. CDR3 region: CASSLQLSSYNSPLHF. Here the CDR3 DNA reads TGTGCCAGCAGTTTACAACTGAGCTCCTATAATTCACCCCTCCACTTT.

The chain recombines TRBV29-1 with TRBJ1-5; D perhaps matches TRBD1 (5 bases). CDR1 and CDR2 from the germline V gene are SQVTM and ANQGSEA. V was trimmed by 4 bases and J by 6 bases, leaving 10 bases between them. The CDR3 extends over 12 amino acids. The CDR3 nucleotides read TGCAGCGTTGCGGGGGGAGGTCAGCCCCAGCATTTT. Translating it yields CSVAGGGQPQHF.

The chain's CDR3 is CASSLRGRGLAGAFFNEQFF. CDR3 sequence (DNA): TGTGCCAGCAGCTTGAGGGGAAGAGGGCTAGCGGGCGCGTTTTTCAATGAGCAGTTCTTC. The V call is TRBV5-8, the J call TRBJ2-1; 8 bases are a match to TRBD2. The germline V gene encodes CDR1 SGHTS and CDR2 YDEGEE. This CDR3 comprises 20 residues. After removal of 1 base from V and 6 bases from J, the junction contained 21 bases not matched to a gene. The whole variable domain, remainder taken from reference TRBV5-8 and TRBJ2-1, is EAGVTQSPTHLIKTRGQQATLRCSPISGHTSVYWYQQALGLGLQFLLWYDEGEERNRGNFPPRFSGRQFPNYSSELNVNALELEDSALYLCASSLRGRGLAGAFFNEQFFGPGTRLTVL.